The 25 T cell receptor beta chains below were found in one sample sequenced in a study of blood T cell repertoires in COVID-19. Only in-frame clones appear in the TCRdb table, and some are missing; sequencing was by immunoSEQ multiplex PCR. Of approximately 150,000 clones listed, more than 75% are singletons. The sample comprised peripheral blood. The source of these receptors is a human donor in a cohort sampled during active COVID-19.

The chain recombines TRBV4-2 with TRBJ2-6, with D unclear. The germline V gene has CDR1 LGHNA and CDR2 YNFKEQ. The CDR3 loop spans 14 amino acids. Trimming removed 5 bases at V and 2 bases at J, with 7 bases between. In DNA form, the CDR3 reads TGTGCCAGCAGCTCCGGTGCTGGGGCCAACGTCCTGACTTTC. It encodes CASSSGAGANVLTF.

V usage is TRBV15 and J usage is TRBJ2-1; TRBD1 might be the D (5 bases). The CDR3 totals 14 residues. The germline gives CDR1 LNHNV, CDR2 YYDKDF (reference sequence). Trimming cost V 5 bases and J 3 bases, with 11 bases left between them. The chain's CDR3 is CATSQPGNYNEQFF. The CDR3 DNA is TGTGCCACCAGCCAGCCAGGGAACTACAATGAGCAGTTCTTC.

This clone was observed a single time. The V gene is TRBV7-9, the J gene TRBJ2-2; 11 bases align to TRBD2. CDR3 length: 14 amino acids. Germline CDR1 is SEHNR and CDR2 is FQNEAQ (reference sequence). Trimming took 5 bases from V and 7 from J; bases not matched to a gene: 3. CDR3 bases: TGTGCCAGCAGCACGGGACTAGCGGTCGGGGAGCTGTTTTTT. Its translation: CASSTGLAVGELFF.

The chain links TRBV7-9 to TRBJ1-1, with D uncertain. Germline lookup yields CDR1 SEHNR and CDR2 FQNEAQ (reference sequence). Between the trimmed V and J ends, which lost 5 bases and 0 bases, there was a span of 10 bases. The CDR3 consists of 14 residues. CDR3 nucleotides: TGTGCCAGCAGCCCGAGAATAATGAACACTGAAGCTTTCTTT. It is translated as CASSPRIMNTEAFF. Full variable domain (remainder filled in from reference TRBV7-9 and TRBJ1-1): DTGVSQNPRHKITKRGQNVTFRCDPISEHNRLYWYRQTLGQGPEFLTYFQNEAQLEKSRLLSDRFSAERPKGSFSTLEIQRTEQGDSAMYLCASSPRIMNTEAFFGQGTRLTVV.

This clone is a singleton in its sample. This rearrangement joins TRBV3-1 (or the pseudogene TRBV3-2) to TRBJ1-1; 8 bases align to TRBD1. Germline CDR1 and CDR2: LGHDT and YNNKEL (reference sequence). This CDR3 spans 16 amino acids. The junction had 12 bases not matched to a gene; V was cut back by 3 bases and J by 6 bases. The CDR3 nucleotides read TGTGCCAGCAGCCACCTACTCAGGGGGCAGATAGCTGAAGCTTTCTTT. Amino acids: CASSHLLRGQIAEAFF.

CDR3 coding DNA: TGTGCCAGTCACCGACAGGGCAGAACCGGGGAGCTGTTTTTT. This sequence encodes CASHRQGRTGELFF. The J gene is TRBJ2-2, the V gene TRBV19, with 7 positions matching TRBD1. The CDR3 is made up of 14 amino acids. Per the germline V gene, CDR1 is LNHDA and CDR2 is SQIVND (reference sequence). Trimming at V came to 8 bases and at J to 5 bases, leaving 8 bases not matched to a gene. Together with reference TRBV19 and TRBJ2-2, the CDR3 gives the full variable domain: DGGITQSPKYLFRKEGQNVTLSCEQNLNHDAMYWYRQDPGQGLRLIYYSQIVNDFQKGDIAEGYSVSREKKESFPLTVTSAQKNPTAFYLCASHRQGRTGELFFGEGSRLTVL.

V is TRBV2 and J is TRBJ2-1; a weak D match, TRBD2 (7 bases). CDR3 length: 13 amino acids. Deletions cut 6 bases from V and 5 bases from J, with 11 bases between. Looked up from germline, CDR1 is SNHLY and CDR2 is FYNNEI. The DNA for the CDR3 is TGTGCCAGCAGGCGGGGGCCGAACAATGAGCAGTTCTTC. Protein product: CASRRGPNNEQFF.

A single count supports this clone. The J gene is TRBJ1-2, the V gene TRBV4-1; D remains unclear. The CDR3 extends over 15 amino acids. CDR1 MGHRA and CDR2 YSYEKL come from the germline V gene. V shed 0 bases and J shed 3 bases, with 11 bases lying between them. CDR3 sequence: CASSQEGGFDYGYTF. As DNA, the CDR3 is TGCGCCAGCAGCCAAGAAGGCGGGTTTGACTATGGCTACACCTTC.

The CDR3 nucleotides read TGTGCCAGCAGTTTATGGGACCGGGACAGACTGCGCTACGAGCAGTACTTC. It translates to CASSLWDRDRLRYEQYF. The chain combines TRBV28 with TRBJ2-7; 7 nucleotides match TRBD1. The length of the CDR3 is 17 residues. Germline V lookup: CDR1 MDHEN, CDR2 SYDVKM. The V and J ends lost 0 bases and 3 bases, in that order; junction bases with no gene match: 11.

The chain carries TRBV7-9 and TRBJ2-2, with 10 bases matching TRBD2. Looked up from germline, CDR1 is SEHNR and CDR2 is FQNEAQ (reference sequence). The CDR3 runs 16 residues. The V and J ends lost 5 bases and 4 bases, in that order; junction bases with no gene match: 7. CDR3 coding DNA: TGTGCCAGCAGCCGAGCTAGCGGGGGAGGCACCGGGGAGCTGTTTTTT. It encodes CASSRASGGGTGELFF.

J is TRBJ2-3 and V is TRBV5-1, with 12 nucleotides matching TRBD2. Germline loops: CDR1 SGHRS, CDR2 YFSETQ. V was clipped by 1 base and J by 4 bases; unmatched bases: 1. The CDR3 loop spans 15 amino acids. The CDR3 is CASSLLAGGSDTQYF. The CDR3 DNA follows: TGCGCCAGCAGCTTGCTAGCGGGAGGGTCAGATACGCAGTATTTT.

The chain joins TRBV30 to TRBJ2-1; 7 positions agree with TRBD2. Trimming took 3 bases from V and 0 from J; bases not matched to a gene: 20. The CDR3 has 20 residues. Germline CDR1 GTSNPN, CDR2 SVGIG (reference sequence). In DNA, the CDR3 is TGTGCCTGGAGCTTGTTGGGTAGCCTAGCGGATATGAGCTCCTACAATGAGCAGTTCTTC. It yields the protein CAWSLLGSLADMSSYNEQFF.

The chain joins TRBV4-2 to TRBJ2-7; 7 bases align to TRBD2. The V gene's germline CDR1 is LGHNA and CDR2 YNFKEQ. The V gene end was trimmed by 0 bases and the J gene end by 0 bases; junction bases not matched to a gene: 2. This CDR3 is built from 15 residues. CDR3 sequence: CASSQDPGGSYEQYF. In nucleotides, the CDR3 is TGTGCCAGCAGCCAAGATCCGGGGGGCTCCTACGAGCAGTACTTC.

The J gene is TRBJ1-2, the V gene TRBV7-3, with 9 bases aligning to TRBD1. CDR1 and CDR2 (germline): SGHTA, FQGTGA. The CDR3 consists of 14 residues. The J segment lost 4 bases and the V segment lost 6 bases, leaving 6 bases of the junction unmatched. The CDR3 spells CASRRTGEGYGYTF. CDR3 coding DNA: TGTGCCAGCAGAAGGACAGGGGAGGGCTATGGCTACACCTTC.

The chain employs TRBV7-9 and TRBJ1-2, with unresolved D. The germline CDR1 and CDR2 sequences are SEHNR and FQNEAQ (reference sequence). Trimming took off 11 bases at V and 3 bases at J, with 19 bases between the two ends. The CDR3 has 14 amino acids. The CDR3 spells CASAGGWTDYGYTF. As DNA, the CDR3 is TGTGCCTCAGCGGGCGGGTGGACGGACTATGGCTACACCTTC.

This clone was observed a single time. This chain links TRBV28 with TRBJ2-1; TRBD1 is a possible D gene (5 bases). The germline CDR1 and CDR2 sequences are MDHEN and SYDVKM. Trimming cost V 6 bases and J 6 bases, with 12 bases left between them. The CDR3 is made up of 13 amino acids. CDR3 nucleotides: TGTGCCAGCAGGCAGGGTATCGGCAATGAGCAGTTCTTC. Its translation is CASRQGIGNEQFF.

The chain employs TRBV3-1 (or the pseudogene TRBV3-2) and TRBJ1-1; D remains unclear. CDR1 and CDR2 (germline): LGHDT, YNNKEL (reference sequence). Trimming pared 0 bases from V and 8 bases from J, leaving 7 bases between. The CDR3 is 12 amino acids. The CDR3 here is CASSQEAEEAFF. CDR3 DNA sequence: TGTGCCAGCAGCCAAGAAGCCGAAGAAGCTTTCTTT.

This chain joins TRBV7-9 and TRBJ2-3; no clear D gene. V was pared by 0 bases and J by 3 bases, with 7 bases between. Germline V gene data show CDR1 as SEHNR and CDR2 as FQNEAQ (reference sequence). This CDR3 spans 14 amino acids. The CDR3: CASSLAPLTDTQYF. As DNA, the CDR3 is TGTGCCAGCAGCTTAGCTCCGTTAACAGATACGCAGTATTTT.

The gene calls are TRBV2 and TRBJ1-6; unclear D gene. CDR1 and CDR2 (germline): SNHLY, FYNNEI. V was pared by 6 bases and J by 14 bases, with 11 bases between. This CDR3 comprises 11 residues. The CDR3 DNA reads as TGTGCCAGCAGGGAGGGTTTGGCCCTCCACTTT. Translated, it gives CASREGLALHF.

The chain links TRBV5-1 to TRBJ2-3; 9 bases map to TRBD1. Per germline, CDR1 SGHRS and CDR2 YFSETQ. Trimming at V came to 4 bases and at J to 4 bases, leaving 7 bases not matched to a gene. This CDR3 contains 15 residues. The DNA of the CDR3 is TGCGCCAGCAGCGTACAGGGGGCAGAGGCAGATACGCAGTATTTT. Amino acids: CASSVQGAEADTQYF.

The V and J genes are TRBV25-1 and TRBJ1-4; 11 bases fit TRBD1. The CDR3 length is 15 residues. Losses at the gene ends were 7 bases for V and 6 bases for J; bases not matched to a gene: 7. The germline V gene encodes CDR1 MGHDK and CDR2 SYGVNS. CDR3 region: CASTGQGASDEKLFF. CDR3 DNA: TGTGCCAGCACCGGACAGGGGGCGAGCGATGAAAAACTGTTTTTT.

The chain uses TRBV30 and TRBJ1-2, with 8 bases that match TRBD1. The ends lost 4 bases at V and 8 bases at J; junction bases unmatched: 12. The germline V gene encodes CDR1 GTSNPN and CDR2 SVGIG (reference sequence). The CDR3 is made up of 14 amino acids. In nucleotides, the CDR3 is TGTGCCTGGATTGGGTCGGACAGGGTCGGGGGCTACACCTTC. Protein product: CAWIGSDRVGGYTF.

V and J are TRBV9 and TRBJ2-7; maybe TRBD2 (7 bases). Per the germline V gene, CDR1 is SGDLS and CDR2 is YYNGEE. Trimming pared 4 bases from V and 7 bases from J, leaving 27 bases between. This CDR3 spans 17 amino acids. CDR3 nucleotides: TGTGCCAGCAGCTCACTCCCAACACGACGGGGGGCGGAAGAGCAGTACTTC. Its protein is CASSSLPTRRGAEEQYF.

This clone appeared a single time. The chain carries TRBV7-2 and TRBJ2-1; no clear D. The germline V and J ends were trimmed by 2 bases and 6 bases, with 17 bases remaining between them. The CDR3 covers 16 residues. Germline V lookup: CDR1 SGHTA, CDR2 FQGNSA. CDR3 in amino acids: CASSLSSALSGNEQFF. The CDR3 bases are TGTGCCAGCAGCTTAAGTAGTGCCCTTAGTGGCAATGAGCAGTTCTTC.

A few counts support this clone. The chain uses TRBV5-1 and TRBJ1-1; 7 bases are shared with TRBD1. V lost 0 bases, J lost 4 bases, and 6 bases stayed unmatched. This CDR3 comprises 15 residues. The germline gives CDR1 SGHRS, CDR2 YFSETQ. The CDR3 loop is CASSLAQGGGTEAFF. In nucleotides, the CDR3 is TGCGCCAGCAGCTTGGCGCAGGGGGGTGGCACTGAAGCTTTCTTT.